The source of this TCR beta chain is a study of shared clonotypes between healthy human individuals. Turning to the study itself: Aged 18 to 49, the donors were a couple of women and a few men. Findings and caveats of the study: Sequencing depth was a factor that was expected to affect clonotype sharing among donors. Only blood was sampled, and tissue TCR repertoires likely differ from blood ones.

V lost 5 bases and J lost 5; bases outside the gene matches: 7. Germline V lookup: CDR1 KGHSH, CDR2 LQKENI. The CDR3 extends over 14 amino acids. Sorted-subset replicate PCRs used approximately 180 ng of genomic DNA. This amount corresponded to 25,000 to 30,000 T cell genomes. Using immunoSEQ multiplex PCR, the repertoire was profiled, and TCRdb retains in-frame clones only, with some absent. The sample contains 600,000 to 750,000 clones, approximately 79% of which appear only once. Points on this clone: The antigen is not known.

J is TRBJ2-5 and V is TRBV18; 8 bases are shared with TRBD1. Source material: memory CD4+ T cells sorted from blood. Subset here: CD45RA-negative fraction. The TCR sequence derives from a woman aged 25 to 39 in good health. CDR3 residues: CASSSDRGGETQYF. The CDR3 bases are TGTGCCAGCTCATCTGACAGGGGAGGCGAGACCCAGTACTTC.